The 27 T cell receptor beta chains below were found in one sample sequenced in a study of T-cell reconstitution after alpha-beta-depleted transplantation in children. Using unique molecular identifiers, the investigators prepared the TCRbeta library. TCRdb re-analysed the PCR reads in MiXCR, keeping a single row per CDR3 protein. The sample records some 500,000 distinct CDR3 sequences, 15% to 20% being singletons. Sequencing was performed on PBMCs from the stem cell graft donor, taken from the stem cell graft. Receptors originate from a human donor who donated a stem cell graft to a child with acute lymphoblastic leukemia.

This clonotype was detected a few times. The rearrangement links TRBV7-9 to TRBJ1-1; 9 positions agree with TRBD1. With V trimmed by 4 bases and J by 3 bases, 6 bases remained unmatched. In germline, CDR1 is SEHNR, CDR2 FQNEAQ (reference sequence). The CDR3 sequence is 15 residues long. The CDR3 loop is CASSSGTGRDTEAFF. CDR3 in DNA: TGTGCCAGCAGCTCCGGGACAGGGAGGGACACTGAAGCTTTCTTT. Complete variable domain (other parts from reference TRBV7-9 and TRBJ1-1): DTGVSQNPRHKITKRGQNVTFRCDPISEHNRLYWYRQTLGQGPEFLTYFQNEAQLEKSRLLSDRFSAERPKGSFSTLEIQRTEQGDSAMYLCASSSGTGRDTEAFFGQGTRLTVV.

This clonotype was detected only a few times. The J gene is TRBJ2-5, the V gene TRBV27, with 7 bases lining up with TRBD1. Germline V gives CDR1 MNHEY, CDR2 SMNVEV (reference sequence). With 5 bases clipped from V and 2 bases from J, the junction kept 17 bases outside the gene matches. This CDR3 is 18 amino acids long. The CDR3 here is CASSPAHRNYRGQETQYF. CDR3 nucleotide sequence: TGTGCCAGCAGTCCAGCACACCGAAACTACAGGGGACAAGAGACCCAGTACTTC.

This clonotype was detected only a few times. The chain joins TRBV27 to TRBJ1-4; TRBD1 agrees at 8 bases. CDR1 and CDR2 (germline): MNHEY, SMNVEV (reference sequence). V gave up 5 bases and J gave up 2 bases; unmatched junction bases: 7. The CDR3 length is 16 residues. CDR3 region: CASSPQGVGTNEKLFF. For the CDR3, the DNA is TGTGCCAGCAGTCCACAGGGGGTAGGCACTAATGAAAAACTGTTTTTT.

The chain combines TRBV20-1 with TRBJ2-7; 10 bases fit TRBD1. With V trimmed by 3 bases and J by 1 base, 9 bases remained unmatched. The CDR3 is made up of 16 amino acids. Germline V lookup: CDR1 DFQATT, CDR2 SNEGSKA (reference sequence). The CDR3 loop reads CSASTTGGQGSYEQYF. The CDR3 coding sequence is TGCAGTGCTAGTACAACCGGGGGACAGGGGTCCTACGAGCAGTACTTC.

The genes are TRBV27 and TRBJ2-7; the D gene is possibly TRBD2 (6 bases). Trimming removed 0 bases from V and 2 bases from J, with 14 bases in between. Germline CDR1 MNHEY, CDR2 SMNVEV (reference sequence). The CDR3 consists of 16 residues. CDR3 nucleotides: TGTGCCAGCAGTTTATCCTTCGGGAGTCCAACCTACGAGCAGTACTTC. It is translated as CASSLSFGSPTYEQYF.

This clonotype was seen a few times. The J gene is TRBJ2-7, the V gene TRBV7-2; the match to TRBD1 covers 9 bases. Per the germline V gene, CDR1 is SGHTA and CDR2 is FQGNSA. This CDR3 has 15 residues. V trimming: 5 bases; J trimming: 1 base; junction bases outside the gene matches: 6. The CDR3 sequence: CASSRSGTGSYEQYF. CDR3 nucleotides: TGTGCCAGCAGCCGCTCCGGGACAGGGTCCTACGAGCAGTACTTC.

Here the CDR3 reads CASTQDYSSSYEQYF. CDR3 coding DNA: TGTGCCAGCACCCAGGACTACTCGAGCTCCTACGAGCAGTACTTC. V usage is TRBV12-3 or TRBV12-4 and J usage is TRBJ2-7, with D possibly being TRBD2 (6 bases). Trimming shortened V by 7 bases and J by 0 bases, and 16 bases separated the two germline ends. The length of the CDR3 is 15 residues.

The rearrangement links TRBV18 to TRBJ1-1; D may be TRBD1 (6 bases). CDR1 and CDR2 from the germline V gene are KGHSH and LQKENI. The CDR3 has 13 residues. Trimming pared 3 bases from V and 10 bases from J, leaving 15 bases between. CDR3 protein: CASSPWNREIAFF. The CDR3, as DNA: TGTGCCAGCTCACCTTGGAACAGGGAAATAGCTTTCTTT.

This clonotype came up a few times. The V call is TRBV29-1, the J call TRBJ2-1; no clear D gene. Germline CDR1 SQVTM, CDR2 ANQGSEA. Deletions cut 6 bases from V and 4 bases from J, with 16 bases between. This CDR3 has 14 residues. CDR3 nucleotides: TGCAGCGTGGGGTGGCCGGGCTTTTACAATGAGCAGTTCTTC. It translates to CSVGWPGFYNEQFF.

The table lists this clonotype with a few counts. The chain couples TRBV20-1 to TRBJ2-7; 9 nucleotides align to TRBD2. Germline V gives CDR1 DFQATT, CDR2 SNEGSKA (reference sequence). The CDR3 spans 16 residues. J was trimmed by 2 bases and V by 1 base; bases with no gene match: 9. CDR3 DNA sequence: TGCAGTGCTAGAGTAGGGGGCGGCGGGAGGGCCTACGAGCAGTACTTC. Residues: CSARVGGGGRAYEQYF.

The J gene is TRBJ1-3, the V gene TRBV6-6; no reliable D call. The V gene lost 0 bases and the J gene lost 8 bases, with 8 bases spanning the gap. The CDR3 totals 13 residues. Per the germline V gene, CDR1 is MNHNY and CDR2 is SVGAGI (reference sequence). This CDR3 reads CASSYSQMDTIYF. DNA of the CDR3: TGTGCCAGCAGTTACTCCCAAATGGACACCATATATTTT.

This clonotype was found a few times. CDR3 coding DNA: TGTGCCAGCAGCTTCGGCAGCTTTAGTGAAAAACTGTTTTTT. It translates to CASSFGSFSEKLFF. V usage is TRBV5-6 and J usage is TRBJ1-4, with D unresolved. This CDR3 is 14 amino acids long. The V end lost 2 bases, the J end lost 7 bases, and 12 bases lay between the germline ends. Germline CDR1 reads SGHDT; CDR2 reads YYEEEE.

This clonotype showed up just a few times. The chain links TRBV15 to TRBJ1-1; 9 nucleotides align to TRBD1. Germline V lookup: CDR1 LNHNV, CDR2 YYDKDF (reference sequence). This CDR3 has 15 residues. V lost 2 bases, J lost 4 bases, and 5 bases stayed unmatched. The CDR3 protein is CATSRTGTGLTEAFF. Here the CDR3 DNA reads TGTGCCACCAGCAGAACCGGGACAGGGCTCACTGAAGCTTTCTTT.

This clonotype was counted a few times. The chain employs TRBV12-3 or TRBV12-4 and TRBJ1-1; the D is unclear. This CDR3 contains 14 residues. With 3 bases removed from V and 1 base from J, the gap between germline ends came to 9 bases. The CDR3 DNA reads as TGTGCCAGCAGTTTTCCAGGCAAGAACACTGAAGCTTTCTTT. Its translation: CASSFPGKNTEAFF.

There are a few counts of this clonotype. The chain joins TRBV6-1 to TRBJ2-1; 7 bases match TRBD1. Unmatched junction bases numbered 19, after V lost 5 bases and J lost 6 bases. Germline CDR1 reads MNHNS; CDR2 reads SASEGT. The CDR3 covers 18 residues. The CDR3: CASSPQDRATYVGNEQFF. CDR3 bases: TGTGCCAGCAGTCCACAAGACAGGGCCACGTATGTTGGCAATGAGCAGTTCTTC.

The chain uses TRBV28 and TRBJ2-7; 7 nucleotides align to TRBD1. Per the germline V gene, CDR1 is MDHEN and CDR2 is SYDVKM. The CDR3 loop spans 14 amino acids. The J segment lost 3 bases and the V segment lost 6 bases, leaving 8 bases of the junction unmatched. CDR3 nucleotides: TGTGCCAGCAGCGTCGGACAGGAGATCTACGAGCAGTACTTC. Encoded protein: CASSVGQEIYEQYF.

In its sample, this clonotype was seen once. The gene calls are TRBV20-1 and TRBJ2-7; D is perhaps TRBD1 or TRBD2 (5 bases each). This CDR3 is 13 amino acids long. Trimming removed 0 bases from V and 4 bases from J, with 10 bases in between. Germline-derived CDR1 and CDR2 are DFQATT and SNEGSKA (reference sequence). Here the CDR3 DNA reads TGCAGTGCTAGAGATCGTGGGGGATACGAGCAGTACTTC. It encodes CSARDRGGYEQYF.

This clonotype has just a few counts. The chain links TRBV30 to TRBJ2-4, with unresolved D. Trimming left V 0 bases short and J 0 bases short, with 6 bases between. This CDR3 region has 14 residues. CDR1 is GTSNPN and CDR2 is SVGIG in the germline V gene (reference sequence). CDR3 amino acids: CAWSVGVAKNIQYF. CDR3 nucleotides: TGTGCCTGGAGTGTTGGAGTAGCCAAAAACATTCAGTACTTC.

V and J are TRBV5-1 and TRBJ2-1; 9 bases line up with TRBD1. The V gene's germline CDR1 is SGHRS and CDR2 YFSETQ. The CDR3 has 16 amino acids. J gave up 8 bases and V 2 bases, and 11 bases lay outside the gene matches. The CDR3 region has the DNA TGCGCCAGCAGCTTTGGGGGGGACAGGGAGGAGGATGAGCAGTTCTTC. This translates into CASSFGGDREEDEQFF. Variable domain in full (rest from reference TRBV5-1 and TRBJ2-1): KAGVTQTPRYLIKTRGQQVTLSCSPISGHRSVSWYQQTPGQGLQFLFEYFSETQRNKGNFPGRFSGRQFSNSRSEMNVSTLELGDSALYLCASSFGGDREEDEQFFGPGTRLTVL.

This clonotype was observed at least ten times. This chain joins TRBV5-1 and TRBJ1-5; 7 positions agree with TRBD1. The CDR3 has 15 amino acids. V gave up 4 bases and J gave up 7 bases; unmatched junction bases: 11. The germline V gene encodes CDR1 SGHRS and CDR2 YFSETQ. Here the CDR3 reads CASSLQTGPGQPQHF. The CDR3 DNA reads TGCGCCAGCAGCCTTCAGACAGGGCCGGGGCAGCCCCAGCATTTT.

The CDR3 region has the DNA TGTGCCAGCAGTTACTCATCGGCTAGCGGCTCCTACGAGCAGTACTTC. Translation gives CASSYSSASGSYEQYF. J is TRBJ2-7 and V is TRBV6-5; TRBD2 matches at 7 bases. This CDR3 has 16 amino acids. The V and J ends lost 0 bases and 0 bases, in that order; junction bases with no gene match: 5. Germline-derived CDR1 and CDR2 are MNHEY and SVGAGI.

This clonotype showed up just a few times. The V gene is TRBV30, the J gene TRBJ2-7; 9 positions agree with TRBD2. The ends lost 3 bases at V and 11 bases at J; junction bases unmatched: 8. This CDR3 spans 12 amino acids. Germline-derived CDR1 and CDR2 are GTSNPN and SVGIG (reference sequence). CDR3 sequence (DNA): TGTGCCTGGAGCCTAGCGGGAATGGGAAAGTACTTC. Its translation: CAWSLAGMGKYF.

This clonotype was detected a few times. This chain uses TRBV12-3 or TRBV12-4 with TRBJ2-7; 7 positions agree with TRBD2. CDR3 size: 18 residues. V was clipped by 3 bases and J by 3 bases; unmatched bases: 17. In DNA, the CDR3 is TGTGCCAGCAGTTTGCGCAGGGAGGGTTTCGCGCCGAACTACGAGCAGTACTTC. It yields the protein CASSLRREGFAPNYEQYF.

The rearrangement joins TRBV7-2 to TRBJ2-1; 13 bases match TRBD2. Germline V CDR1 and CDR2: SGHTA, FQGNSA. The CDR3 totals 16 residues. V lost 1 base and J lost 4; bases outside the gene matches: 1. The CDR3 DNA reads TGTGCCAGCAGCTTAGAGGGACTAGCGGGGTACAATGAGCAGTTCTTC. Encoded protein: CASSLEGLAGYNEQFF.

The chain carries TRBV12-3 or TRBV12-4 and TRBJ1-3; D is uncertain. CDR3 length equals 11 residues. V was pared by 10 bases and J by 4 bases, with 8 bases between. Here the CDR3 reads CAISAGNTIYF. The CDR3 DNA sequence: TGTGCCATCAGCGCCGGAAACACCATATATTTT.

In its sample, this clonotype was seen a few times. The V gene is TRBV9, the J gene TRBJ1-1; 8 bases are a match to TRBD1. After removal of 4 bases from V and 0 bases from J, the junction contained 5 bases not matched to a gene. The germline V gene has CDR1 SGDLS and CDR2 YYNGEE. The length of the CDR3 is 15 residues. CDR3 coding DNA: TGTGCCAGCAGCACAACAGGGGGGATGAACACTGAAGCTTTCTTT. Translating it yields CASSTTGGMNTEAFF.

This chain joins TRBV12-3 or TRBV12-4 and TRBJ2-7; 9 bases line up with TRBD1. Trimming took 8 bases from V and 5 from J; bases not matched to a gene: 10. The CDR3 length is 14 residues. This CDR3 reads CASASGTGRNEQYF. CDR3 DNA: TGTGCCAGCGCTTCGGGGACAGGGAGGAACGAGCAGTACTTC.